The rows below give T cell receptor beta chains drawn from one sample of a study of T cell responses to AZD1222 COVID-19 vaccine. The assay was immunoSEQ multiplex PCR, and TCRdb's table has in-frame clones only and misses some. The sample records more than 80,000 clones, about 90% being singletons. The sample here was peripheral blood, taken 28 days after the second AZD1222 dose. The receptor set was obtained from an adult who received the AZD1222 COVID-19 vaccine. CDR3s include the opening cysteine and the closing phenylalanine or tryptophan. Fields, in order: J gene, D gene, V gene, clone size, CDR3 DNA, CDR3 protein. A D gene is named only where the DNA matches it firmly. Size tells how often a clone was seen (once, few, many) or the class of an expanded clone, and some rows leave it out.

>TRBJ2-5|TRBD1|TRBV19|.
TGTGCCAGTAGCTTGGGACAGGGAGTGAAGACCCAGTACTTC
CASSLGQGVKTQYF
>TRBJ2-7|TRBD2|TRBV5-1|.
TGCGCCAGCAGCATCCTAGCGGGGGCCTCGGCGGAGCAGTACTTC
CASSILAGASAEQYF
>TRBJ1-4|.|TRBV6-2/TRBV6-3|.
TGTGCCAGCAGTTACTCGAACGAAAAACTGTTTTTT
CASSYSNEKLFF
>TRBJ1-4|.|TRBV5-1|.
TGCGCCAGCAGCTTAACCCCGGGAAAACTGTTTTTT
CASSLTPGKLFF
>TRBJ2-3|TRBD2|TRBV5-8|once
TGTGCCAGCAGCTTGGGGACTAGCGGGGTCACAGATACGCAGTATTTT
CASSLGTSGVTDTQYF
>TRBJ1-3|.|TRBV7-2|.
TGTGCCAGCAGCTACGAGGGCGGAAACACCATATATTTT
CASSYEGGNTIYF
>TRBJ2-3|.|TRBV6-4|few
TGTGCCAGCAGTCCAGGGACTGCGGACACAGATACGCAGTATTTT
CASSPGTADTDTQYF
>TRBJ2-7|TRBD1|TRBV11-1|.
TGTGCCAGCAGCTTAGGAGGGGGCCAATATCAATACGAGCAGTACTTC
CASSLGGGQYQYEQYF
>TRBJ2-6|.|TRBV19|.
TGTGCCAGTAGTAAGGGGTATGGGGCCAACGTCCTGACTTTC
CASSKGYGANVLTF
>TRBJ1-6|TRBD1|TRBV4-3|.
TGCGCCAGCAGCCAACGACAGGGGGCGGGGAATTCACCCCTCCACTTT
CASSQRQGAGNSPLHF
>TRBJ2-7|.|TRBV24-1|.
TGTGCCACCAGTGACTCATCCGGGGCCCGCTACGAGCAGTACTTC
CATSDSSGARYEQYF
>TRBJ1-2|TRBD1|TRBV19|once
TGTGCCACAGTACGGCAGGGGGCCGATCCAAGTGCTTATGGCTACACCTTC
CATVRQGADPSAYGYTF
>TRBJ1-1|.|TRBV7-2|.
TGTGCCAGCAGCTTAGGGTCGGGGAGCGGCACTGAAGCTTTCTTT
CASSLGSGSGTEAFF
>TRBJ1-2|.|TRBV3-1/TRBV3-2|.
TGTGCCAGCAGCTTGAGTGGGGGCTACACCTTC
CASSLSGGYTF
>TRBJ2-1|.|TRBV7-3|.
TGTGCCAGCAGAGCTTCTAATTCCGGGACAGAGCAGTTCTTC
CASRASNSGTEQFF
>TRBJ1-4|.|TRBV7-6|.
TGTGCCAGCAGCTCCAATCAGGGTGTTAATGAAAAACTGTTTTTT
CASSSNQGVNEKLFF
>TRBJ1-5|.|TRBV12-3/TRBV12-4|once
TGTGCCAGCAGTTTGCTGGCTCAGCCCCAGCATTTT
CASSLLAQPQHF
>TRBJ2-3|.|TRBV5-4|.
TGTGCCAGCAGCCCCGCGGGAGATACGCAGTATTTT
CASSPAGDTQYF
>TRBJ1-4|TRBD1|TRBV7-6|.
TGTGCCAGCAGCCTCGACAGGGGGACAACTAATGAAAAACTGTTTTTT
CASSLDRGTTNEKLFF
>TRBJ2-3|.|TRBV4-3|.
TGCGCCAGCAGCCAAGATACAATTCCCGGCACAGATACGCAGTATTTT
CASSQDTIPGTDTQYF
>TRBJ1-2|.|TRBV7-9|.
TGTGCCAGCAGCTTAGGCGACAGCGGCTACACCTTC
CASSLGDSGYTF
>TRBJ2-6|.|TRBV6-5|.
TGTGCCAGCAGCCGCGGGACCTCTGGGGCCAACGTCCTGACTTTC
CASSRGTSGANVLTF
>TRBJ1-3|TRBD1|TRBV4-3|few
TGCGCCAGCAGCCCGACAGGGACAGGAGGGATACGAAACACCATATATTTT
CASSPTGTGGIRNTIYF
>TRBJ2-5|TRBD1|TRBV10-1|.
TGCGCCAGCAGTATCCTTGGGGGCTGGGACAGGGGTGAGACCCAGTACTTC
CASSILGGWDRGETQYF
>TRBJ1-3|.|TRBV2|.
TGTGCCAGCAGGGGGGAAGGGGGAAACACCATATATTTT
CASRGEGGNTIYF
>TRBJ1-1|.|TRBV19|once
TGTGCCAGTAGTCCGTGGGGCCCGGCTGAGAACACTGAAGCTTTCTTT
CASSPWGPAENTEAFF
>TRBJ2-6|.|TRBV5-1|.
TGCGCCAGCAGTCAGGGGACCCCTGGGGCCAACGTCCTGACTTTC
CASSQGTPGANVLTF
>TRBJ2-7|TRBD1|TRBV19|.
TGTGCCAGTAGTATTCGACAGGGGCGGTACGAGCAGTACTTC
CASSIRQGRYEQYF
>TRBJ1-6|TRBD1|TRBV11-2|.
TGTGCCAGCAGCTTAGTCGGGACAGATAATAATTCACCCCTCCACTTT
CASSLVGTDNNSPLHF
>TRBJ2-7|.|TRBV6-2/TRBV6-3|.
TGTGCCAGCAGTTACTCGAAGAATTATGCTCAAGACTACGAGCAGTACTTC
CASSYSKNYAQDYEQYF
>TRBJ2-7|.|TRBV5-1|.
TGCGCCACCCATAGGGTCCCCCTCTCCTACGAGCAGTACTTC
CATHRVPLSYEQYF
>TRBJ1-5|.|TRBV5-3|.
TGTGCCAGAAGCTCGCCCAGGCGGGGTCAGCCCCAGCATTTT
CARSSPRRGQPQHF
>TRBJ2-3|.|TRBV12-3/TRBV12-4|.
TGTGCCATTACCTGGAGGGGAGATACGCAGTATTTT
CAITWRGDTQYF
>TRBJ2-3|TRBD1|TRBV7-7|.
TGTGCTAGCAGCCCCACAGGGGGCGCGACAGATACGCAGTATTTT
CASSPTGGATDTQYF
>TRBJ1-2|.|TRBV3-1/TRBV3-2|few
TGTGCCAGCAGCCTACGTTGGAGTTACGGGAACTATGGCTACACCTTC
CASSLRWSYGNYGYTF
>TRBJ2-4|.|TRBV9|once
TGTGCCAGCAGCGTAGAGGCAGGGGGGAACATTCAGTACTTC
CASSVEAGGNIQYF
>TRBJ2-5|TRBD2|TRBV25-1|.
TGTGCCAGCAGATTAGCGGGGGGCGGAGAGACCCAGTACTTC
CASRLAGGGETQYF
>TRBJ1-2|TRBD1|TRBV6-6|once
TGTGCCAGCAGGGGACCGGGACAGGGGGATGGCTACACCTTC
CASRGPGQGDGYTF
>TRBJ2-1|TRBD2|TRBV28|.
TGTGCCAGCAGACCGGGGGGTTCCTACAATGAGCAGTTCTTC
CASRPGGSYNEQFF
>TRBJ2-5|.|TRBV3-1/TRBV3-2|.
TGTGCCAGCAGCCCGGGGGAGACCCAGTACTTC
CASSPGETQYF
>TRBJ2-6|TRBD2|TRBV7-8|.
TGTGCCAGCAGCCCAACTAGCGGGCGGTCTGGGGCCAACGTCCTGACTTTC
CASSPTSGRSGANVLTF
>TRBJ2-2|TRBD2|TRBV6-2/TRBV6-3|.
TGTGCCAGCAGCCTGAGACTAGCGGCGGCCGGGGAGCTGTTTTTT
CASSLRLAAAGELFF
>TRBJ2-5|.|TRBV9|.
TGTGCCAGCAGCGTAGCTTCCCAAATCCAAGAGACCCAGTACTTC
CASSVASQIQETQYF
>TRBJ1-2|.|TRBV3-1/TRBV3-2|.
TGTGCCAGCAGCCAGTTGACAGCTAACTATGGCTACACCTTC
CASSQLTANYGYTF
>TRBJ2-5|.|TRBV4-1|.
TGCGCCAGCAGCCAAGTTACGGGAGAACAAGAGACCCAGTACTTC
CASSQVTGEQETQYF
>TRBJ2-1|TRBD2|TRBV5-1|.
TGCGCCAGCAGCTGGAGACTAGCGGGGGAGAATGAGCAGTTCTTC
CASSWRLAGENEQFF
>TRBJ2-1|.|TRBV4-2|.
TGTGCCAGCAGCCGAAACAGGGTCAATGAGCAGTTCTTC
CASSRNRVNEQFF
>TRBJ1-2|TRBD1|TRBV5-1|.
TGCGCCAGCAGCAGTCGGACAGGGAGCTATGGCTACACCTTC
CASSSRTGSYGYTF